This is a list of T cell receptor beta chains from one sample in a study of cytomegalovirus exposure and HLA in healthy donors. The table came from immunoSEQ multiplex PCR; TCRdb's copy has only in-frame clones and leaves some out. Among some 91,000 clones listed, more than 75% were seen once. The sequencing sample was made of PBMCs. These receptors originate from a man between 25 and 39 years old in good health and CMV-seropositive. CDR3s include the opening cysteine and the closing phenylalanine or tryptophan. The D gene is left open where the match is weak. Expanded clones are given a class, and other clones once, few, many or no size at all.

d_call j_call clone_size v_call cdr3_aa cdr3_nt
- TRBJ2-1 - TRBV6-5 CASSTGSSYNEQFF TGTGCCAGCAGTACCGGGAGTTCCTACAATGAGCAGTTCTTC
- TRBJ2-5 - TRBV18 CASSPLPTGEQYF TGTGCCAGCTCACCCTTGCCCACGGGGGAGCAGTACTTC
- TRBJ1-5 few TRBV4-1 CASSQVGQNLNQPQHF TGCGCCAGCAGCCAAGTTGGACAGAACCTCAATCAGCCCCAGCATTTT
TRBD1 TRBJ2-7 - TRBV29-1 CSVEFPSGGLDEQYF TGCAGCGTTGAATTCCCCTCAGGGGGCCTAGACGAGCAGTACTTC
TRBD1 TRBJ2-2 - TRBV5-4 CASNRDRGFGELFF TGTGCCAGCAACCGGGACAGGGGGTTCGGGGAGCTGTTTTTT
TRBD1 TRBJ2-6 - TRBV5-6 CASSLDRGFSGANVLTF TGTGCCAGCAGCTTGGACAGGGGTTTTTCCGGGGCCAACGTCCTGACTTTC
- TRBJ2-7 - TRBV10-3 CAISLTQGIVNEQYF TGTGCCATCAGTCTAACTCAGGGAATTGTGAACGAGCAGTACTTC
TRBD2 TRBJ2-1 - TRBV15 CATSRGLAGSVEQFF TGTGCCACCAGCAGAGGACTAGCGGGTAGTGTTGAGCAGTTCTTC
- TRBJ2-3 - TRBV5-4 CASSPSTDTQYF TGTGCCAGCAGCCCAAGCACAGATACGCAGTATTTT
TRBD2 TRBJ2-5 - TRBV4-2 CASSQLHSVSSGAQETQYF TGTGCCAGCAGCCAACTGCATTCGGTATCTAGCGGAGCTCAAGAGACCCAGTACTTC
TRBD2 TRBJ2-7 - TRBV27 CASSLGGSRSYEQYF TGTGCCAGCAGTTTAGGCGGGAGCCGGTCCTACGAGCAGTACTTC
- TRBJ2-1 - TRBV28 CASTLDGGSYNEQFF TGTGCCAGCACCCTGGACGGCGGGTCCTACAATGAGCAGTTCTTC
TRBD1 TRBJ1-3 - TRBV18 CASSPRRDRAGNTIYF TGTGCCAGCTCACCAAGACGGGACAGGGCAGGAAACACCATATATTTT
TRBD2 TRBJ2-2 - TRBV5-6 CASSPTGRVETGELFF TGTGCCAGCAGCCCTACCGGGAGGGTTGAGACCGGGGAGCTGTTTTTT
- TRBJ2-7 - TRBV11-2 CASSLSPGAGYEQYF TGTGCCAGCAGCTTAAGTCCAGGCGCCGGTTACGAGCAGTACTTC
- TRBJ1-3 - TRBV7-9 CASSFYRDTYSGNTIYF TGTGCCAGCAGCTTTTACAGGGATACGTACTCTGGAAACACCATATATTTT
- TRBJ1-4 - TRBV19 CASRDLGGLFF TGTGCCAGTAGGGACTTGGGGGGACTGTTTTTT
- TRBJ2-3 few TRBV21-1 CASSNGDSTDTQYF TGTGCCAGCAGCAACGGGGATTCCACAGATACGCAGTATTTT
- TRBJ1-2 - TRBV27 CASSLSPGYYGYTF TGTGCCAGCAGTTTATCACCCGGGTACTATGGCTACACCTTC
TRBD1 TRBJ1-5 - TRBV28 CASSLRQGPNQPQHF TGTGCCAGCAGTCTACGACAGGGGCCGAATCAGCCCCAGCATTTT
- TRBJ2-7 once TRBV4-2 CASSQGPGVNEQYF TGTGCCAGCAGCCAAGGTCCAGGGGTCAACGAGCAGTACTTC
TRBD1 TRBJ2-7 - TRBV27 CASSPGTGVYEQYF TGTGCCAGCAGTCCCGGGACAGGGGTCTACGAGCAGTACTTC
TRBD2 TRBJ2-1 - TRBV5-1 CASSFLLAESSYNEQFF TGCGCCAGCAGCTTTTTACTAGCGGAAAGCTCCTACAATGAGCAGTTCTTC
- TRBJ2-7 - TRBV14 CASSQDGGWEPYEQYF TGTGCCAGCAGCCAAGATGGTGGGTGGGAGCCCTACGAGCAGTACTTC
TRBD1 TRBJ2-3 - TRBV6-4 CASSDGGQGADTQYF TGTGCCAGCAGTGACGGGGGACAGGGGGCAGATACGCAGTATTTT
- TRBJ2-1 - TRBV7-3 CASSLAGSSYNEQFF TGTGCCAGCAGCTTAGCGGGTAGCTCCTACAATGAGCAGTTCTTC
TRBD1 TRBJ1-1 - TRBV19 CASSQRTGVWTEAFF TGTGCCAGTAGTCAACGGACAGGGGTTTGGACTGAAGCTTTCTTT
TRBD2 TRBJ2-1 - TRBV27 CASSLGLAGVSYNEQFF TGTGCCAGCAGTTTGGGACTAGCGGGAGTTTCCTACAATGAGCAGTTCTTC
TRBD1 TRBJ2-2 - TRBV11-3 CASSLAQGVTGELFF TGTGCCAGCAGCTTAGCACAGGGGGTCACCGGGGAGCTGTTTTTT
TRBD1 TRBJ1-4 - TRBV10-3 CAISESTGGEKLFF TGTGCCATCAGTGAGTCAACAGGGGGTGAAAAACTGTTTTTT
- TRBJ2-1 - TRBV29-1 CSVEPGTDEQFF TGCAGCGTTGAGCCCGGGACTGATGAGCAGTTCTTC
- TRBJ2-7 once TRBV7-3 CASSPYYGSGEQYF TGTGCCAGCAGCCCATACTACGGGAGTGGCGAGCAGTACTTC
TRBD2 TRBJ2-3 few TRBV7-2 CASSLTSGRSPDTQYF TGTGCCAGCAGCTTAACTAGCGGGAGGTCCCCAGATACGCAGTATTTT
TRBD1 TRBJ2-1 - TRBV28 CASREGGYSYNEQFF TGTGCCAGCAGAGAAGGGGGCTACTCCTACAATGAGCAGTTCTTC
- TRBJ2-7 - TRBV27 CASRLGALPYEQYF TGTGCCAGTAGACTGGGGGCCCTACCCTACGAGCAGTACTTC
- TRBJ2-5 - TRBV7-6 CASSPRATGSQETQYF TGTGCCAGCAGCCCCCGAGCAACAGGGTCCCAAGAGACCCAGTACTTC
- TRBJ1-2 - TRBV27 CASSSGGGNYGYTF TGTGCCAGCAGTTCAGGAGGCGGGAACTATGGCTACACCTTC
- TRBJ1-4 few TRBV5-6 CASSLRLFAGSQDEKLFF TGTGCCAGCAGCTTGAGGCTGTTCGCTGGCAGTCAGGATGAAAAACTGTTTTTT
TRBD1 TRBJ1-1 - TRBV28 CASSTNRGQGTEAFF TGTGCCAGCAGTACCAACAGGGGGCAGGGCACTGAAGCTTTCTTT
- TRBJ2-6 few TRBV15 CATSAVSGANVLTF TGTGCCACCAGCGCAGTCTCTGGGGCCAACGTCCTGACTTTC
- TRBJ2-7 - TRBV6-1 CASSEGAPSLYEQYF TGTGCCAGCAGTGAAGGAGCGCCAAGTCTCTACGAGCAGTACTTC
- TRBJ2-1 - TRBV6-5 CASSYRDTYNEQFF TGTGCCAGCAGTTACCGGGACACCTACAATGAGCAGTTCTTC
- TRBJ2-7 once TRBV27 CASSPRKRATYEQYF TGTGCCAGCAGTCCCCGAAAGCGGGCAACCTACGAGCAGTACTTC
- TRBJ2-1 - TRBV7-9 CASSLDRVGRFF TGTGCCAGCAGCTTAGACAGGGTCGGTAGGTTCTTC
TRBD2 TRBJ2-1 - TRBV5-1 CASSPGVTGGLYEQFF TGCGCCAGCAGCCCAGGGGTTACGGGAGGGCTCTATGAGCAGTTCTTC
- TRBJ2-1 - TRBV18 CASSNAETGYNEQFF TGTGCCAGCTCAAACGCCGAAACAGGGTACAATGAGCAGTTCTTC
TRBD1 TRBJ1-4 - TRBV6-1 CASRGTGGDEKLFF TGTGCCAGCAGGGGGACAGGGGGAGATGAAAAACTGTTTTTT
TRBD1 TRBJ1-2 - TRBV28 CASNRGPGGYGYTF TGTGCCAGTAACAGGGGCCCTGGCGGTTATGGCTACACCTTC
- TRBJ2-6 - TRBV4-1 CASSQRDSRSGANVLTF TGCGCCAGCAGCCAGCGGGACTCCCGCTCTGGGGCCAACGTCCTGACTTTC
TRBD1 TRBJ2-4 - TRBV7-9 CASSLLGQGNKNIQYF TGTGCCAGCAGCTTATTGGGACAGGGGAACAAAAACATTCAGTACTTC
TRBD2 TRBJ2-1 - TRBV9 CASSVGVAGGPLSYNEQFF TGTGCCAGCAGCGTAGGAGTAGCGGGAGGGCCTTTGTCCTACAATGAGCAGTTCTTC
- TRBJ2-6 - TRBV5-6 CASSSSLPGVLTF TGTGCCAGCAGCTCGTCCCTTCCCGGGGTCCTGACTTTC
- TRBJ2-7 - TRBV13 CASTSAGPPYEQYF TGTGCCAGCACCTCGGCAGGGCCCCCCTACGAGCAGTACTTC
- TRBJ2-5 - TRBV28 CASSFPSQMETQYF TGTGCCAGCAGTTTTCCTAGCCAGATGGAGACCCAGTACTTC
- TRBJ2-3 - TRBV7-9 CASSLSLVTSTDTQYF TGTGCCAGCAGCTTATCACTAGTTACTAGCACAGATACGCAGTATTTT
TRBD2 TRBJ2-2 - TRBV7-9 CASSLGLAGAAGELFF TGTGCCAGCAGCTTAGGACTAGCGGGAGCGGCCGGGGAGCTGTTTTTT
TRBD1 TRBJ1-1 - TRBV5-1 CASSLLPPGQRTEAFF TGCGCCAGCAGCTTGCTCCCTCCGGGACAGAGAACTGAAGCTTTCTTT